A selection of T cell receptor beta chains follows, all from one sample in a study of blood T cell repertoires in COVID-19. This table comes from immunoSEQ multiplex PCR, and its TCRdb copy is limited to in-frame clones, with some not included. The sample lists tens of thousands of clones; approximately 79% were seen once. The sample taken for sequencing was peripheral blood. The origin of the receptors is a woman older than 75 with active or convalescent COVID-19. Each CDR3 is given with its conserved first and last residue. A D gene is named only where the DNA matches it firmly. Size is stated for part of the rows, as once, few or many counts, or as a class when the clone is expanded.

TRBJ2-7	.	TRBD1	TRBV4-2	TGTGCCAGCAGCCGGGGACAGGGCGGAAACGAGCAGTACTTC	CASSRGQGGNEQYF
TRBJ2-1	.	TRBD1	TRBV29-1	TGCAGCGTTGGGGGGCAGGGGGCCTTCGATGAGCAGTTCTTC	CSVGGQGAFDEQFF
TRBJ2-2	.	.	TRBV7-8	TGTGCCAGCAGCTGGTCTACCGTGCAGGTCGGGGAGCTGTTTTTT	CASSWSTVQVGELFF
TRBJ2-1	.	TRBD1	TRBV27	TGTGCCAGCAGTCGCGGACAGGGTAGGTCCAATGAGCAGTTCTTC	CASSRGQGRSNEQFF
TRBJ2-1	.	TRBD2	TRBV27	TGTGCCAGCAGGAGTAGCGGGAATTACAATGAGCAGTTCTTC	CASRSSGNYNEQFF
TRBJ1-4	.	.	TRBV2	TGTGCCAGCAGTGAAAGGAATCAGGGTAATGAAAAACTGTTTTTT	CASSERNQGNEKLFF
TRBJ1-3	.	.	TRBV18	TGTGCCAGCTCACCAGCGGTTGTTTCTCTGGGAAACACCATATATTTT	CASSPAVVSLGNTIYF
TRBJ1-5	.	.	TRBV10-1	TGCGCCAGCGAAGCCCGGGGAGTTAGCAATCAGCCCCAGCATTTT	CASEARGVSNQPQHF
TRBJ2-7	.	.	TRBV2	TGTGCCAGCAGTGAGGGGCCAGTCCCCTACGAGCAGTACTTC	CASSEGPVPYEQYF
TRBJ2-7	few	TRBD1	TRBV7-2	TGTGCCAGCAGCTCTAGGACAGGGATGGACGAGCAGTACTTC	CASSSRTGMDEQYF
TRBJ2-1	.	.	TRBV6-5	TGTGCCAGCAGTTACTCATTTTTGGGGGGTGAGCAGTTCTTC	CASSYSFLGGEQFF
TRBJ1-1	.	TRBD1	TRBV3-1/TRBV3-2	TGTGCCAGCAGCCAAGTACAGGGGGCGGGTGAAGCTTTCTTT	CASSQVQGAGEAFF
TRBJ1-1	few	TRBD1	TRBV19	TGTGCCAGTAGGCAGCGACAGGGTCACCCTGAAGCTTTCTTT	CASRQRQGHPEAFF
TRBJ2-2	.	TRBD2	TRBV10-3	TGTGCCATCAAAGGATACGGGGGGGCCGACACCGGGGAGCTGTTTTTT	CAIKGYGGADTGELFF
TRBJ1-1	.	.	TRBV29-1	TGCAGCGTTTACACGAACACTGAAGCTTTCTTT	CSVYTNTEAFF
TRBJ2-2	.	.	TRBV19	TGTGCCAGTAGTATTTTAGGGCGGGGAAACAGGGGCACCGGGGAGCTGTTTTTT	CASSILGRGNRGTGELFF
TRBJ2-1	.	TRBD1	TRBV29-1	TGCAGCGTTCCCCCCACGACAGGGGGCTCCTACAATGAGCAGTTCTTC	CSVPPTTGGSYNEQFF
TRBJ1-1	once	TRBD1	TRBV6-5	TGTGCCAGCAGTCAGACAGGGACGACTGAAGCTTTCTTT	CASSQTGTTEAFF
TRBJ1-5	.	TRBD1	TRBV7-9	TGTGCCAGCAGCCGGGGACAGATCAATCAGCCCCAGCATTTT	CASSRGQINQPQHF
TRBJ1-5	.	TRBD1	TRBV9	TGTGCCAGCAGCGTTGGACAGGGGGCATCTGTCAATCAGCCCCAGCATTTT	CASSVGQGASVNQPQHF
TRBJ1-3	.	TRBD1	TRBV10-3	TGTGCCATCAGTGCCGGGGGGACAGGGGCGACCTCTGGAAACACCATATATTTT	CAISAGGTGATSGNTIYF
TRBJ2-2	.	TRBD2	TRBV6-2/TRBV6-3	TGTGCCAGCAGTTCCTCCCCCCTTCTATGGGGGGGGAACACCGGGGAGCTGTTTTTT	CASSSSPLLWGGNTGELFF
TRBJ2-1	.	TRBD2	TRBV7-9	TGTGCCAGCAGCCGACTAGCGGTTTACAATGAGCAGTTCTTC	CASSRLAVYNEQFF
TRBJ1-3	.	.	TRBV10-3	TGTGCCATCAGTGAAAGACAGGAATACTCTGGAAACACCATATATTTT	CAISERQEYSGNTIYF
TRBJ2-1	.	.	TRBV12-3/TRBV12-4	TGTGCCAGCAGTCCGCCCACAGGAAGCGAGCAGTTCTTC	CASSPPTGSEQFF
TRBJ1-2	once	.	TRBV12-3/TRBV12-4	TGTGCCAGCAAGGGTCGGGGTGGCTACACCTTC	CASKGRGGYTF
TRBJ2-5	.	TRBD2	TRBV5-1	TGCGCCAGCAGCCCAGGGGGGACTAGCACCGGAGAGACCCAGTACTTC	CASSPGGTSTGETQYF
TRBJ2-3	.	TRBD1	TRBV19	TGTGCCAGTAGTGTGTATGGGACAGGGGGTACAGATACGCAGTATTTT	CASSVYGTGGTDTQYF
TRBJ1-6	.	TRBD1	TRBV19	TGTGCCAGTAGACCTCCTGGACAGGCTAATTCACCCCTCCACTTT	CASRPPGQANSPLHF
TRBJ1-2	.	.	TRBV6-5	TGTGCCAGCAGTTACGGATGGGGGGGAGCTAACTATGGCTACACCTTC	CASSYGWGGANYGYTF
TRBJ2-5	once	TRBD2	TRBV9	TGTGCCAGCAGCGTAACTAGCGGGAGACAAGAGACCCAGTACTTC	CASSVTSGRQETQYF
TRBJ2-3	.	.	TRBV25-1	TGTGCCAGCAGTTATGCAGGTTTAAGTACGCAGTATTTT	CASSYAGLSTQYF
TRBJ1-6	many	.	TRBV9	TGTGCCAGCAGCGAGGGGCCCACCAATAATTCACCCCTCCACTTT	CASSEGPTNNSPLHF
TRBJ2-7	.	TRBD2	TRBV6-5	TGTGCCAGCAGGGCGCCGGGAGGGCCGTATTACGAGCAGTACTTC	CASRAPGGPYYEQYF
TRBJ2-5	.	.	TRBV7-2	TGTGCCAGCAGCTGGGGACTCGCTTCTGAAACCCAGTACTTC	CASSWGLASETQYF
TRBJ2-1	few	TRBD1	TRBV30	TGTGCCGGACAGGGACTGCCCCCCTCCTACAATGAGCAGTTCTTC	CAGQGLPPSYNEQFF
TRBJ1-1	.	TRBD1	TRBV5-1	TGCGCCAGCAGCTTGGCCTTAACAGGGGCCCGCAGGAATGAAGCTTTCTTT	CASSLALTGARRNEAFF
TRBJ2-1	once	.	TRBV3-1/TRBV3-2	TGTGCCAGCAGCCCCTATGACAATGAGCAGTTCTTC	CASSPYDNEQFF
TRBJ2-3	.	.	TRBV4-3	TGCGCCAGCAGCCAAGACACAGCGGGCGCAGATACGCAGTATTTT	CASSQDTAGADTQYF
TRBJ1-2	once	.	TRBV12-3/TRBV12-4	TGTGCCAGCAGTTCCCCCGGGAAGGGCTACACCTTC	CASSSPGKGYTF
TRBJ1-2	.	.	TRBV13	TGTGCCAGCAGCACCACCCGGGGGGGCTACACCTTC	CASSTTRGGYTF
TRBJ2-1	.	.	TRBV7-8	TGTGCCAGCAGCCTACTCAGGGGAGGGGTCTTC	CASSLLRGGVF
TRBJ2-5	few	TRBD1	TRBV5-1	TGCGCCAGCAGCCCCCTCCGGGACAGGGGGCTTGAGACCCAGTACTTC	CASSPLRDRGLETQYF
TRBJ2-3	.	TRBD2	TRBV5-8	TGTGCCAGCTACGACCTGGCCAGCGGGAGTTGGAGAGATACGCAGTATTTT	CASYDLASGSWRDTQYF
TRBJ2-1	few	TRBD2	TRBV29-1	TGCAGCGTTTTAGCGGGGTCCTCCTACAATGAGCAGTTCTTC	CSVLAGSSYNEQFF
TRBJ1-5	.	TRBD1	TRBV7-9	TGTGCCAGCAGCAGCGCGGGACAGGGGAATCAGCCCCAGCATTTT	CASSSAGQGNQPQHF
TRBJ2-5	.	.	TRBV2	TGTGCCAGCAGTGAAGCGTCTACCGAGACCCAGTACTTC	CASSEASTETQYF
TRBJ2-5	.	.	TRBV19	TGTGCCAGTAACCCCTCGGGGGAAGAGACCCAGTACTTC	CASNPSGEETQYF
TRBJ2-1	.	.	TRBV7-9	TGTGCCAGCAGCTTAGAGGGGTACCGTACCAAATTCTTC	CASSLEGYRTKFF
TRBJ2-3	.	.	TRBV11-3	TGTGCCAGCAGTTCCGCCCCGGGGAATACGCAGTATTTT	CASSSAPGNTQYF
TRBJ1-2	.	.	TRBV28	TGTGCCAGCGAGGGGGGGCCCCTGAACTATGGCTACACCTTC	CASEGGPLNYGYTF
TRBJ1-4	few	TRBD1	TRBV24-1	TGTGCCACCAGTGTCCCGGGACAGGAAAAACTGTTTTTT	CATSVPGQEKLFF
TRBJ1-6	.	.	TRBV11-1	TGTGCCAGCAGCTGGCAGAATTCACCCCTCCACTTT	CASSWQNSPLHF
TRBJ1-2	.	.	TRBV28	TGTGCCAGCAGTTTAAGGACTGGAACAATTGACAACTTC	CASSLRTGTIDNF
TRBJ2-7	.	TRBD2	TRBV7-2	TGTGCCAGCAGCGCGAGGACTAGCGCGACCTACGAGCAGTACTTC	CASSARTSATYEQYF
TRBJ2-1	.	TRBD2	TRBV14	TGTGCCAGCAGCCAGTCCTTGGGACTAGCGGCAAGGAATGAGCAGTTCTTC	CASSQSLGLAARNEQFF
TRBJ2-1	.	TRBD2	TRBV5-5	TGTGCCAGCAGCTTATTAGCGGGAAGCTACAATGAGCAGTTCTTC	CASSLLAGSYNEQFF
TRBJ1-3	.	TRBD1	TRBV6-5	TGTGCCAGCAGTTCCGGGACAGGGGTTGGAAACACCATATATTTT	CASSSGTGVGNTIYF
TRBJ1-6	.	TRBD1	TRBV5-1	TGCGCCAGCAGCTTCGGGACAGGGATTAATTCACCCCTCCACTTT	CASSFGTGINSPLHF
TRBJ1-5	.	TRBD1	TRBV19	TGTGCCAGTAGTGGAGGTCTGATAAGGGGGCCTCAGCCCCAGCATTTT	CASSGGLIRGPQPQHF